This TCR beta chain was retrieved from a study of blood T cell repertoires in COVID-19. Study context: The United States, Italy and Spain provided the acute and convalescent COVID-19 samples.

After removal of 5 bases from V and 3 bases from J, the junction contained 12 bases not matched to a gene. This CDR3 has 17 residues. Germline V CDR1 and CDR2: MDHEN, SYDVKM. Generated by immunoSEQ multiplex PCR, the TCRdb table keeps only in-frame clones and is missing some. This table has some 140,000 clones, about 90% appearing once. This chain connects TRBV28 to TRBJ2-1, with 8 bases fitting TRBD2. The sequence derives from a man in his fifties or sixties with acute or convalescent COVID-19. The sample was peripheral blood. The CDR3 nucleotides read TGTGCCAGCAGTCCCTGGACTAGCCGGGGGCTCTACAATGAGCAGTTCTTC. Residues: CASSPWTSRGLYNEQFF.